The 32 T cell receptor beta chains below come from one sample, sequenced in a study of cytomegalovirus exposure and HLA in healthy donors. Primers included in the PCR were 60 Vbeta and 13 Jbeta primers. Clones were read by immunoSEQ multiplex PCR, and TCRdb kept only the in-frame ones, dropping some. The data show roughly 73,000 clones, about 84% seen once. Sequenced input: PBMCs. The source is a man between 35 and 55 years old in good health and CMV-seronegative.

The gene calls are TRBV7-2 and TRBJ2-1; 9 nucleotides line up with TRBD1. V lost 2 bases to trimming and J lost 4 bases; unmatched junction nucleotides: 3. Germline CDR1 and CDR2: SGHTA and FQGNSA. CDR3 length: 15 amino acids. This CDR3 reads CASSLSGQGYNEQFF. The CDR3 DNA reads as TGTGCCAGCAGCTTATCGGGACAGGGTTACAATGAGCAGTTCTTC. The whole variable domain, remainder taken from reference TRBV7-2 and TRBJ2-1, is GAGVSQSPSNKVTEKGKDVELRCDPISGHTALYWYRQSLGQGLEFLIYFQGNSAPDKSGLPSDRFSAERTGGSVSTLTIQRTQQEDSAVYLCASSLSGQGYNEQFFGPGTRLTVL.

The chain employs TRBV10-3 and TRBJ1-2, with TRBD1 matching 9 bases. Trimming took 5 bases from V and 4 from J; bases not matched to a gene: 8. Germline CDR1 is ENHRY and CDR2 is SYGVKD. This CDR3 has 15 residues. Written as DNA, the CDR3 is TGTGCCATCAGTCCGAACAGGGGGCTCGGCTATGGCTACACCTTC. Translation gives CAISPNRGLGYGYTF.

The genes are TRBV7-2 and TRBJ2-2; TRBD2 aligns across 10 bases. V shed 2 bases and J 3 bases; nucleotides not matched to a gene: 6. The length of the CDR3 is 17 residues. Germline values: CDR1 SGHTA, CDR2 FQGNSA. The CDR3, as DNA: TGTGCCAGCAGCTTATTTGGACTAGCGGCTTACACCGGGGAGCTGTTTTTT. It translates to CASSLFGLAAYTGELFF.

The chain carries TRBV5-1 and TRBJ2-7, with a tentative D call TRBD1 (6 bases). The CDR3 has 14 residues. CDR1 SGHRS and CDR2 YFSETQ come from the germline V gene. V lost 4 bases and J 2 bases, leaving 13 bases between the germline ends. The CDR3 loop reads CASSPGTSPYEQYF. CDR3 bases: TGCGCCAGCAGCCCCGGGACATCTCCCTACGAGCAGTACTTC.

CDR3 in DNA: TGTGCCAGCAGTGGGGGACAGGCGTTTAATGAAAAACTGTTTTTT. Translating gives CASSGGQAFNEKLFF. V usage is TRBV2 and J usage is TRBJ1-4, with 8 bases lining up with TRBD1. Germline values: CDR1 SNHLY, CDR2 FYNNEI. J was trimmed by 4 bases and V by 4 bases; bases with no gene match: 5. The CDR3 covers 15 residues.

The V call is TRBV2, the J call TRBJ2-6; the D gene is possibly TRBD1 (5 bases). Trimming pared 7 bases from V and 0 bases from J, leaving 10 bases between. CDR1 is SNHLY and CDR2 is FYNNEI in the germline V gene. This CDR3 spans 15 amino acids. The CDR3 nucleotides are TGTGCCAGCACCGGACACCACTCTGGGGCCAACGTCCTGACTTTC. This translates into CASTGHHSGANVLTF.

The V and J genes are TRBV6-1 and TRBJ2-1; TRBD1 matches at 9 bases. Germline-derived CDR1 and CDR2 are MNHNS and SASEGT. The CDR3 sequence is 14 residues long. The ends lost 8 bases at V and 3 bases at J; junction bases unmatched: 5. The CDR3 nucleotides read TGTGCCAGCTTACAGGGGGCTGGCTACAATGAGCAGTTCTTC. Translating it yields CASLQGAGYNEQFF.

The chain links TRBV7-9 to TRBJ1-2; 9 bases match TRBD1. The CDR3 totals 15 residues. V shed 8 bases and J 8 bases; nucleotides not matched to a gene: 15. Germline CDR1 SEHNR, CDR2 FQNEAQ (reference sequence). CDR3 residues: CASGHRDREVRGYTF. The CDR3 region has the DNA TGTGCCAGCGGACACCGGGACAGGGAGGTTCGCGGCTACACCTTC. Full variable domain (rest looked up from reference TRBV7-9 and TRBJ1-2): DTGVSQNPRHKITKRGQNVTFRCDPISEHNRLYWYRQTLGQGPEFLTYFQNEAQLEKSRLLSDRFSAERPKGSFSTLEIQRTEQGDSAMYLCASGHRDREVRGYTFGSGTRLTVV.

This clone was seen only a few times. This chain joins TRBV4-2 and TRBJ1-4; tentative D call: TRBD1 (5 bases). The germline gives CDR1 LGHNA, CDR2 YNFKEQ. The length of the CDR3 is 14 residues. V was trimmed by 3 bases and J by 8 bases, leaving 13 bases between them. CDR3 bases: TGTGCCAGCAGCCACGATCAGGGTGGGGAAAAACTGTTTTTT. This translates into CASSHDQGGEKLFF.

The chain recombines TRBV11-1 with TRBJ2-5; TRBD1 is a possible D gene (5 bases). The germline CDR1 and CDR2 sequences are SGHAT and FQDESV (reference sequence). The CDR3 has 15 residues. Trimming stripped 4 bases from V and 1 base from J, with 13 bases between. CDR3 sequence (DNA): TGTGCCAGCAGCTATCCTAGGGGCAGCCAAGAGACCCAGTACTTC. The encoded protein is CASSYPRGSQETQYF.

The gene calls are TRBV5-4 and TRBJ1-2, with 7 positions matching TRBD1. V lost 4 bases and J lost 8; bases outside the gene matches: 20. Germline V gene lookup returns CDR1 SGHNT and CDR2 YYREEE (reference sequence). The length of the CDR3 is 17 residues. The CDR3 is CASSPPRQGLVTCGYTF. The CDR3, as DNA: TGTGCCAGCAGCCCCCCCCGACAGGGTCTTGTCACCTGCGGCTACACCTTC.

The sample holds one count of this clone. The chain has TRBV7-2 and TRBJ2-1; 10 bases fit TRBD2. Germline CDR1 and CDR2: SGHTA and FQGNSA. This CDR3 contains 12 residues. With 6 bases clipped from V and 10 bases from J, the junction kept 3 bases outside the gene matches. The CDR3 sequence: CASSSGLAEQFF. CDR3 DNA sequence: TGTGCCAGCAGTTCGGGACTAGCGGAGCAGTTCTTC.

V usage is TRBV5-4 and J usage is TRBJ2-1; tentatively, D is TRBD2 (5 bases). The CDR3 length is 15 residues. Germline V gene lookup returns CDR1 SGHNT and CDR2 YYREEE (reference sequence). V lost 4 bases and J 0 bases, leaving 11 bases between the germline ends. The CDR3 bases are TGTGCCAGCAGCCTCGGAACTAGCTCCTACAATGAGCAGTTCTTC. Translating gives CASSLGTSSYNEQFF.

The chain recombines TRBV19 with TRBJ2-4; 11 bases line up with TRBD1. The germline gives CDR1 LNHDA, CDR2 SQIVND (reference sequence). Trimming removed 9 bases from V and 1 base from J; junction bases left unmatched: 5. The CDR3 is made up of 15 amino acids. CDR3 in DNA: TGTGCCAGCTCGGGGACAGGGGGGGCCAAAAACATTCAGTACTTC. As protein: CASSGTGGAKNIQYF. The complete variable domain, with remaining parts taken from reference TRBV19 and TRBJ2-4, reads DGGITQSPKYLFRKEGQNVTLSCEQNLNHDAMYWYRQDPGQGLRLIYYSQIVNDFQKGDIAEGYSVSREKKESFPLTVTSAQKNPTAFYLCASSGTGGAKNIQYFGAGTRLSVL.

This clone was seen a handful of times. The chain couples TRBV28 to TRBJ1-5, with D perhaps TRBD1 (5 bases). Trimming stripped 4 bases from V and 4 bases from J, with 14 bases between. Germline values: CDR1 MDHEN, CDR2 SYDVKM. The CDR3 spans 15 residues. The CDR3: CASSWGMAGNQPQHF. The CDR3 region has the DNA TGTGCCAGCAGTTGGGGGATGGCGGGGAATCAGCCCCAGCATTTT.

The gene calls are TRBV19 and TRBJ1-5, with TRBD1 matching over 8 bases. The length of the CDR3 is 16 residues. Germline assignment: CDR1 LNHDA and CDR2 SQIVND (reference sequence). Trimming removed 6 bases from V and 3 bases from J; junction bases left unmatched: 10. The CDR3, as DNA: TGTGCCAGTAGCCATTTGCAGGGGGCTTTCAATCAGCCCCAGCATTTT. The encoded protein is CASSHLQGAFNQPQHF.

This clone was detected once. This chain joins TRBV19 and TRBJ2-1; the D gene is possibly TRBD2 (5 bases). CDR1 and CDR2 (germline): LNHDA, SQIVND (reference sequence). CDR3 length: 13 amino acids. The V gene lost 2 bases and the J gene lost 9 bases, with 11 bases spanning the gap. Here the CDR3 reads CASSISLRGEQFF. CDR3 nucleotides: TGTGCCAGTAGTATAAGCCTTCGGGGTGAGCAGTTCTTC.

The J gene is TRBJ1-3, the V gene TRBV30; 7 nucleotides match TRBD1. The CDR3 has 16 residues. Germline V gene sequence: CDR1 GTSNPN, CDR2 SVGIG (reference sequence). V lost 7 bases to trimming and J lost 0 bases; unmatched junction nucleotides: 12. CDR3 bases: TGTGCCTCCACTACCGGACAGGTTTTCTCTGGAAACACCATATATTTT. This sequence encodes CASTTGQVFSGNTIYF.

This clone is deemed medium-sized. The chain is built from TRBV30 and TRBJ1-4; 7 bases match TRBD1. Germline assignment: CDR1 GTSNPN and CDR2 SVGIG (reference sequence). The CDR3 spans 14 residues. The V gene end was trimmed by 1 base and the J gene end by 8 bases; junction bases not matched to a gene: 7. CDR3 region: CAWSGTGRTEKLFF. Here the CDR3 DNA reads TGTGCCTGGAGTGGGACAGGCCGAACCGAAAAACTGTTTTTT.

This sequence joins TRBV4-3 and TRBJ1-5; D not resolved. V dropped 0 bases and J dropped 5 bases, with 8 bases sitting between them. The CDR3 extends over 14 amino acids. Germline V gene sequence: CDR1 LGHNA, CDR2 YSLEER. The CDR3 DNA follows: TGCGCCAGCAGCCAAGATCGGGAGCATCAGCCCCAGCATTTT. Amino acid sequence: CASSQDREHQPQHF.

This chain uses TRBV7-2 with TRBJ1-1; no clear D. Germline V CDR1 and CDR2: SGHTA, FQGNSA. The CDR3 is 14 residues long. Trimming cost V 5 bases and J 0 bases, with 10 bases left between them. The chain's CDR3 is CASSLRLVNTEAFF. The DNA of the CDR3 is TGTGCCAGCAGCCTCCGGTTAGTGAACACTGAAGCTTTCTTT.

This clone showed up just a few times. The chain carries TRBV6-5 and TRBJ2-7; possibly TRBD1 for D (6 bases). V shed 5 bases and J shed 5 bases, with 19 bases lying between them. Germline V gene sequence: CDR1 MNHEY, CDR2 SVGAGI. The CDR3 sequence is 15 residues long. The CDR3 nucleotides read TGTGCCAGCAGTCTAGTGGGGACATCTTTTCACGAGCAGTACTTC. Translated: CASSLVGTSFHEQYF.

The chain employs TRBV4-1 and TRBJ1-5; TRBD1 agrees at 7 bases. In germline, CDR1 is MGHRA, CDR2 YSYEKL. There are 16 residues in the CDR3. The junction had 5 bases not matched to a gene; V was cut back by 3 bases and J by 0 bases. The chain's CDR3 is CASSQYQGVSNQPQHF. The CDR3 DNA reads as TGCGCCAGCAGCCAGTATCAGGGGGTTAGCAATCAGCCCCAGCATTTT.

The chain carries TRBV9 and TRBJ1-2; D remains ambiguous. Germline V gene sequence: CDR1 SGDLS, CDR2 YYNGEE. The length of the CDR3 is 18 residues. Trimming removed 0 bases at V and 6 bases at J, with 24 bases between. CDR3 protein: CASSVEKQRSSSLHGYTF. The CDR3 DNA is TGTGCCAGCAGCGTAGAAAAACAACGATCATCGTCCCTCCATGGCTACACCTTC.

This clone was observed once. The J gene is TRBJ2-1, the V gene TRBV4-3; 15 nucleotides agree with TRBD2. Germline V gene lookup returns CDR1 LGHNA and CDR2 YSLEER. J was trimmed by 0 bases and V by 2 bases; bases with no gene match: 8. CDR3 length equals 20 residues. The CDR3 DNA reads TGCGCCAGCAGCCAATTACCGGGACTAGCGGGGGGTAGCTCCTACAATGAGCAGTTCTTC. Translating gives CASSQLPGLAGGSSYNEQFF.

This chain joins TRBV2 and TRBJ1-4; 7 bases fit TRBD1. Per germline, CDR1 SNHLY and CDR2 FYNNEI. The CDR3 contains 15 residues. With V trimmed by 4 bases and J by 8 bases, 10 bases remained unmatched. The CDR3 region has the DNA TGTGCCAGCAGTGTAGGTTGGCAGGGGGACGAAAAACTGTTTTTT. As protein: CASSVGWQGDEKLFF. The variable domain in full, with the rest retrieved from reference TRBV2 and TRBJ1-4, is EPEVTQTPSHQVTQMGQEVILRCVPISNHLYFYWYRQILGQKVEFLVSFYNNEISEKSEIFDDQFSVERPDGSNFTLKIRSTKLEDSAMYFCASSVGWQGDEKLFFGSGTQLSVL.

The chain employs TRBV5-1 and TRBJ2-7; D is unclear. V was clipped by 5 bases and J by 1 base, with 4 bases between them. Per the germline V gene, CDR1 is SGHRS and CDR2 is YFSETQ. The CDR3 has 11 amino acids. As DNA, the CDR3 is TGCGCCAGCAGGTCTTCCTACGAGCAGTACTTC. This sequence encodes CASRSSYEQYF.

This clone was detected once. This chain links TRBV4-2 with TRBJ1-1; 7 nucleotides match TRBD1. Unmatched junction bases numbered 4, after V lost 6 bases and J lost 0 bases. This CDR3 is built from 14 residues. Germline CDR1 is LGHNA and CDR2 is YNFKEQ. The CDR3 DNA follows: TGTGCCAGCAGAACAGGGGCCATGAACACTGAAGCTTTCTTT. It translates to CASRTGAMNTEAFF.

V usage is TRBV6-5 and J usage is TRBJ1-2; 7 positions match TRBD1. The germline V gene encodes CDR1 MNHEY and CDR2 SVGAGI. The CDR3 runs 14 residues. Trimming took 0 bases from V and 6 from J; bases not matched to a gene: 4. CDR3 amino acids: CASSYSWTGNGYTF. The DNA for the CDR3 is TGTGCCAGCAGTTACTCCTGGACAGGCAATGGCTACACCTTC.

This clone was detected only a few times. The chain recombines TRBV5-1 with TRBJ1-1, with D uncertain. This CDR3 has 13 amino acids. From germline, CDR1 is SGHRS and CDR2 YFSETQ. V lost 2 bases and J 4 bases, leaving 9 bases between the germline ends. Written as DNA, the CDR3 is TGCGCCAGCAGCTTTGGCCTCACCACTGAAGCTTTCTTT. This codes for CASSFGLTTEAFF. The full variable domain, with the rest looked up from reference TRBV5-1 and TRBJ1-1, is KAGVTQTPRYLIKTRGQQVTLSCSPISGHRSVSWYQQTPGQGLQFLFEYFSETQRNKGNFPGRFSGRQFSNSRSEMNVSTLELGDSALYLCASSFGLTTEAFFGQGTRLTVV.

The V call is TRBV7-6, the J call TRBJ1-5; D may be TRBD1 (5 bases). CDR1 is SGHVS and CDR2 is FNYEAQ in the germline V gene. Trimming removed 8 bases from V and 7 bases from J, with 12 bases in between. This CDR3 contains 12 residues. The CDR3 DNA sequence: TGTGCCAGCGATGCGCAGGGACAGCCCCAGCATTTT. It is translated as CASDAQGQPQHF.

CDR3 loop: CAWSVGGTGNTIYF. DNA for the CDR3: TGTGCCTGGAGTGTAGGAGGGACTGGAAACACCATATATTTT. The V gene is TRBV30, the J gene TRBJ1-3, with D unresolved. Trimming took off 0 bases at V and 2 bases at J, with 8 bases between the two ends. Germline V gives CDR1 GTSNPN, CDR2 SVGIG (reference sequence). The CDR3 spans 14 residues.